This T cell receptor beta chain was found in a study of T cell responses to AZD1222 COVID-19 vaccine. Per the germline V gene, CDR1 is MNHNS and CDR2 is SASEGT. V lost 2 bases to trimming and J lost 2 bases, with 7 bases between them. There are 14 residues in the CDR3. The repertoire was sequenced with immunoSEQ multiplex PCR; TCRdb's copy has only in-frame clones and lacks some. The repertoire consists of about 140,000 clones, with 80% to 95% occurring once and the leading ten covering about 4%. Second-dose groups at about 4 or about 12 weeks were pooled. Study-level findings and limits: Mostly white British, mostly female donors; authors suggested clonal diversity may be underestimated. Baseline seropositivity occurred in only 5 to 7 AZD1222 recipients.

Note on this clone: The antigen remains undetermined.

The material sequenced was peripheral blood, taken 28 days after the second AZD1222 dose. The chain recombines TRBV6-1 with TRBJ1-3, with no clear D. The receptor's source is an adult who received the AZD1222 COVID-19 vaccine. This CDR3 is CASSEWRAGNTIYF. CDR3 DNA sequence: TGTGCCAGCAGTGAATGGAGGGCTGGAAACACCATATATTTT.